This TCR beta chain was documented in a study of T cell responses to AZD1222 COVID-19 vaccine. Study results and caveats: Repertoire samples came only from after the peak T cell response. Close to half of all spike-specific TCRs reportedly target regions of the variants that are unmutated. Spike was spanned by vaccine-associated CD4 TCRs, which were dominant at 160-218 and 743-854.

This clone was seen only once. Its antigen remains unknown. From germline, CDR1 is SGHVS and CDR2 FNYEAQ. After removal of 4 bases from V and 5 bases from J, the junction contained 13 bases not matched to a gene. The length of the CDR3 is 16 residues. Some clones are missing from TCRdb's copy, which holds only in-frame ones; the method was immunoSEQ multiplex PCR. The sample comprises around 180,000 clones, just over 85% of which are singletons, and more than 0.4% rests with the top ten. This sequence joins TRBV7-6 and TRBJ2-5, with 7 bases matching TRBD1. The material sequenced was peripheral blood, taken on day 0 of AZD1222 vaccination. The TCR sequence derives from an adult in good health. CDR3 in amino acids: CASSSPFPTGRETQYF. The DNA for the CDR3 is TGTGCCAGCAGCTCACCCTTCCCGACAGGGCGGGAGACCCAGTACTTC. Together with reference TRBV7-6 and TRBJ2-5, the CDR3 gives the full variable domain: GAGVSQSPRYKVTKRGQDVALRCDPISGHVSLYWYRQALGQGPEFLTYFNYEAQQDKSGLPNDRFSAERPEGSISTLTIQRTEQRDSAMYRCASSSPFPTGRETQYFGPGTRLLVL.